Listed here are 14 T cell receptor beta chains from one sample, sequenced in a study of blood T cell repertoires in COVID-19. Profiled with immunoSEQ multiplex PCR; TCRdb holds only in-frame clones, not every one. Here the sample spans over 100,000 clones, around 88% being singletons. The material sequenced was peripheral blood. The receptors come from a man aged 50-60 years with acute or convalescent COVID-19.

CDR3 sequence (DNA): TGCAGTGCCGGGACAGGTGAAAAACTGTTTTTT. Its protein is CSAGTGEKLFF. The chain has TRBV20-1 and TRBJ1-4; 8 nucleotides agree with TRBD1. The CDR3 sequence is 11 residues long. V gave up 6 bases and J gave up 7 bases; unmatched junction bases: 1. Germline V gives CDR1 DFQATT, CDR2 SNEGSKA (reference sequence).

The chain is built from TRBV28 and TRBJ2-7; 8 nucleotides agree with TRBD2. The CDR3 extends over 14 amino acids. The V segment lost 8 bases and the J segment 3 bases; nucleotides outside the gene matches: 9. Germline V gives CDR1 MDHEN, CDR2 SYDVKM. This chain's CDR3 is CASQTGGTRYEQYF. The CDR3 DNA reads TGTGCCAGCCAAACGGGGGGGACCCGCTACGAGCAGTACTTC.

The J gene is TRBJ1-2, the V gene TRBV18; D is unresolved. The V end was cut by 0 bases, the J end by 7 bases, with 12 bases between. Germline V gives CDR1 KGHSH, CDR2 LQKENI. This CDR3 comprises 14 residues. The CDR3 spells CASSPPNPSGGYTF. The CDR3 nucleotides read TGTGCCAGCTCACCACCGAACCCTTCGGGTGGCTACACCTTC.

This clone was recorded only once. This chain uses TRBV30 with TRBJ2-5, with TRBD2 matching 15 bases. J was trimmed by 7 bases and V by 2 bases; bases with no gene match: 11. The CDR3 is 17 amino acids. CDR1 and CDR2 from the germline V gene are GTSNPN and SVGIG (reference sequence). The CDR3 is CAWSRGLAGGGQGTQYF. CDR3 nucleotide sequence: TGTGCCTGGAGTCGGGGACTAGCGGGGGGCGGACAGGGGACCCAGTACTTC.

The chain joins TRBV5-1 to TRBJ2-3, with 8 positions matching TRBD2. CDR1 is SGHRS, CDR2 YFSETQ, per germline. The CDR3 extends over 17 amino acids. V shed 4 bases, J shed 0 bases, and the junction held 10 bases outside the gene matches. CDR3 sequence: CASSKWAPGGSTDTQYF. In nucleotides, the CDR3 is TGCGCCAGCAGCAAATGGGCCCCGGGGGGGAGCACAGATACGCAGTATTTT. Full variable domain (outside the CDR3, taken from reference TRBV5-1 and TRBJ2-3): KAGVTQTPRYLIKTRGQQVTLSCSPISGHRSVSWYQQTPGQGLQFLFEYFSETQRNKGNFPGRFSGRQFSNSRSEMNVSTLELGDSALYLCASSKWAPGGSTDTQYFGPGTRLTVL.

This clone was detected once. This chain uses TRBV2 with TRBJ2-2, with 9 bases fitting TRBD2. V was clipped by 4 bases and J by 4 bases; unmatched bases: 4. The CDR3 totals 15 residues. The germline V gene encodes CDR1 SNHLY and CDR2 FYNNEI. CDR3: CASSGASGATGELFF. The CDR3 DNA is TGTGCCAGCAGTGGGGCTAGCGGGGCCACCGGGGAGCTGTTTTTT.

This rearrangement joins TRBV28 to TRBJ1-2, with TRBD1 as a possible D gene (5 bases). V was cut by 4 bases and J by 4 bases, with 16 bases left in between. The germline V gene has CDR1 MDHEN and CDR2 SYDVKM. CDR3 length: 15 amino acids. Here the CDR3 DNA reads TGTGCCAGCAGTTCTTCTCTCAGGGTGCTCTATGGCTACACCTTC. Translating it yields CASSSSLRVLYGYTF.

The V gene is TRBV27, the J gene TRBJ1-1; D is possibly TRBD1 (6 bases). The CDR3 spans 14 residues. The ends were cut back, 3 bases at V and 2 bases at J, with 10 bases in the middle. CDR1 is MNHEY and CDR2 is SMNVEV in the germline V gene (reference sequence). CDR3 nucleotides: TGTGCCAGCAGTTTCCCGGGGGGCAACACTGAAGCTTTCTTT. Its protein product is CASSFPGGNTEAFF.

The V call is TRBV19, the J call TRBJ1-1, with D perhaps TRBD1 (5 bases). The V end lost 3 bases, the J end lost 5 bases, and 10 bases lay between the germline ends. This CDR3 spans 13 amino acids. The germline CDR1 and CDR2 sequences are LNHDA and SQIVND (reference sequence). In DNA form, the CDR3 reads TGTGCCAGTAGTATGTCGCGGGGGACTGAAGCTTTCTTT. Amino acids: CASSMSRGTEAFF.

V usage is TRBV3-1 (or the pseudogene TRBV3-2) and J usage is TRBJ1-2; 9 bases line up with TRBD1. The germline gives CDR1 LGHDT, CDR2 YNNKEL (reference sequence). The CDR3 runs 14 residues. The J segment lost 8 bases and the V segment lost 3 bases, leaving 7 bases of the junction unmatched. The CDR3 sequence: CASSHPGQGGGYTF. The CDR3 DNA sequence: TGTGCCAGCAGCCACCCGGGACAGGGAGGCGGCTACACCTTC.

This rearrangement joins TRBV6-5 to TRBJ1-1, with D unresolved. Germline-derived CDR1 and CDR2 are MNHEY and SVGAGI. The V end was cut by 7 bases, the J end by 1 base, with 10 bases between. The CDR3 contains 13 residues. CDR3: CASTIMWNTEAFF. The CDR3 region has the DNA TGTGCCAGCACTATTATGTGGAACACTGAAGCTTTCTTT.

The J gene is TRBJ2-6, the V gene TRBV5-1, with a tentative D call TRBD2 (5 bases). The V end was cut by 0 bases, the J end by 0 bases, with 7 bases between. The germline gives CDR1 SGHRS, CDR2 YFSETQ. The CDR3 is 16 residues long. CDR3 protein: CASSLGGSSGANVLTF. DNA of the CDR3: TGCGCCAGCAGCTTGGGAGGGAGCTCTGGGGCCAACGTCCTGACTTTC.

This clone is a singleton in its sample. This chain connects TRBV9 to TRBJ1-1, with D maybe TRBD1 (5 bases). The CDR3 is 14 amino acids. Germline CDR1 and CDR2: SGDLS and YYNGEE. Deletions cut 0 bases from V and 0 bases from J, with 6 bases between. The CDR3 nucleotides are TGTGCCAGCAGCGTAGGACAGCTGAACACTGAAGCTTTCTTT. It codes for CASSVGQLNTEAFF.

The chain uses TRBV9 and TRBJ2-2, with D perhaps TRBD1 (6 bases). Trimming took 4 bases from V and 2 from J, leaving 12 bases between them. This CDR3 region has 15 residues. Germline V gene lookup returns CDR1 SGDLS and CDR2 YYNGEE. CDR3 in DNA: TGTGCCAGCAGCAGGGGGACGGACAACACCGGGGAGCTGTTTTTT. Amino acids: CASSRGTDNTGELFF.